Listed below are T cell receptor beta chains from one sample, sequenced in a study of blood T cells in healthy people across ages. Using its own MiXCR run on the 5' RACE reads, TCRdb lists one record per CDR3 protein. The repertoire holds 650,000 to 700,000 distinct CDR3 sequences, with less than 40% as singletons. Sequenced sample: blood. These receptors were taken from an elderly woman in good health. The CDR3 runs from the conserved cysteine through the conserved F or W. The D gene is left open where the match is weak. Clone size is not always given. Where it is, it says once, few, many or a class for expanded clones.

d_gene: TRBD1; j_gene: TRBJ2-3; abundance: -; v_gene: TRBV29-1; CDR3nt: TGCAGCGTTGAAGATCCGGGACAGATCACAGATACGCAGTATTTT; CDR3aa: CSVEDPGQITDTQYF
d_gene: TRBD1; j_gene: TRBJ2-7; abundance: -; v_gene: TRBV28; CDR3nt: TGTGCCAGCAGTTTATCGGGACAGCAATTGTGGGAACAGTACTTC; CDR3aa: CASSLSGQQLWEQYF
d_gene: -; j_gene: TRBJ2-2; abundance: -; v_gene: TRBV5-6; CDR3nt: TGTGCCAGCAGCTTGTGGACAAAGGACACCGGGGAGCTGTTTTTT; CDR3aa: CASSLWTKDTGELFF
d_gene: -; j_gene: TRBJ2-1; abundance: many; v_gene: TRBV5-6; CDR3nt: TGTGCCAGCAGCTTGGATCTGAACACCTACAATGAGCAGTTCTTC; CDR3aa: CASSLDLNTYNEQFF
d_gene: TRBD1; j_gene: TRBJ2-7; abundance: few; v_gene: TRBV11-2; CDR3nt: TGTGCCAGCAGCCAAGGGACAGGGGATGCCTCCTACGAGCAGTACTTC; CDR3aa: CASSQGTGDASYEQYF
d_gene: -; j_gene: TRBJ2-6; abundance: many; v_gene: TRBV6-2/TRBV6-3; CDR3nt: TGTGCCAGCAGTTCGGGGGTCGGAGGGGCCAACGTCCTGACTTTC; CDR3aa: CASSSGVGGANVLTF
d_gene: -; j_gene: TRBJ1-5; abundance: -; v_gene: TRBV28; CDR3nt: TGTGCCAGCAGTTTATTTACGCGGGAACCCCAGCATTTT; CDR3aa: CASSLFTREPQHF
d_gene: -; j_gene: TRBJ2-1; abundance: once; v_gene: TRBV5-1; CDR3nt: TGCGCCAGCAGCCCCAAAGGGGGGCCTTCAGAGCAGTTCTTC; CDR3aa: CASSPKGGPSEQFF
d_gene: TRBD1; j_gene: TRBJ1-2; abundance: once; v_gene: TRBV19; CDR3nt: TGTGCCAGTTCTTGTGGGACAGGGAACTATGGCTACACCTTC; CDR3aa: CASSCGTGNYGYTF
d_gene: TRBD2; j_gene: TRBJ2-3; abundance: -; v_gene: TRBV2; CDR3nt: TGTGCCAGCAGTTCACTAGCGGGAGTGGGCACAGATACGCAGTATTTT; CDR3aa: CASSSLAGVGTDTQYF
d_gene: TRBD2; j_gene: TRBJ2-6; abundance: many; v_gene: TRBV5-1; CDR3nt: TGCGCCAGCAGCTTGTTTAGCGGGGGGCGATTCTCTGGGGCCAACGTCCTGACTTTC; CDR3aa: CASSLFSGGRFSGANVLTF
d_gene: -; j_gene: TRBJ2-3; abundance: many; v_gene: TRBV12-3/TRBV12-4; CDR3nt: TGTGCCAGCACCCGAAGGCGGGCAGGGAGCACAGATACGCAGTATTTT; CDR3aa: CASTRRRAGSTDTQYF
d_gene: -; j_gene: TRBJ2-1; abundance: few; v_gene: TRBV30; CDR3nt: TGTGCCTGGAGTGATGGACGCTCCTACAATGAGCAGTTCTTC; CDR3aa: CAWSDGRSYNEQFF
d_gene: -; j_gene: TRBJ2-5; abundance: many; v_gene: TRBV4-2; CDR3nt: TGTGCCAGCAGCCAAGAAACCACCCTAGGGGAGACCCAGTACTTC; CDR3aa: CASSQETTLGETQYF
d_gene: TRBD2; j_gene: TRBJ2-3; abundance: few; v_gene: TRBV20-1; CDR3nt: TGCAGTGCTAGAGTTGTGGAGACTAGCGGGCCGGGGTATACGCAGTATTTT; CDR3aa: CSARVVETSGPGYTQYF
d_gene: -; j_gene: TRBJ1-2; abundance: many; v_gene: TRBV7-3; CDR3nt: TGTGCCAGCAGCCCTGGGGGAGGCTCTACTAACTATGGCTACACCTTC; CDR3aa: CASSPGGGSTNYGYTF
d_gene: TRBD1; j_gene: TRBJ1-5; abundance: -; v_gene: TRBV20-1; CDR3nt: TGCAGTGCTAGAGACTCCGGACAGGGCCGCAATCAGCCCCAGCATTTT; CDR3aa: CSARDSGQGRNQPQHF